Listed here are 20 T cell receptor beta chains from one sample, sequenced in a study of control samples from healthy donors and cancer patients. TCRdb's copy holds only in-frame clones and misses some; the assay was immunoSEQ multiplex PCR. The table shows about 85,000 clones, with roughly nine tenths occurring only once. Sequencing was carried out using blood. Receptors were obtained from a woman aged 55-69 years in good health.

The chain carries TRBV3-1 (or the pseudogene TRBV3-2) and TRBJ2-7; 8 bases agree with TRBD2. The CDR3 runs to 15 residues. V dropped 2 bases and J dropped 4; count of bases not matched to a gene: 7. Germline loops: CDR1 LGHDT, CDR2 YNNKEL (reference sequence). The CDR3 DNA reads as TGTGCCAGCAGCCAATGGGGGACTAGTACTTACGAGCAGTACTTC. Its protein is CASSQWGTSTYEQYF.

This clone showed up just once. The rearrangement links TRBV5-1 to TRBJ2-3, with D unclear. V lost 3 bases to trimming and J lost 2 bases, with 16 bases between them. This CDR3 spans 16 amino acids. The germline V gene has CDR1 SGHRS and CDR2 YFSETQ. The chain's CDR3 is CASSSTMAINTDTQYF. In nucleotides, the CDR3 is TGCGCCAGCAGCTCCACCATGGCCATAAACACAGATACGCAGTATTTT.

The gene calls are TRBV11-2 and TRBJ2-7; 8 bases agree with TRBD2. The ends lost 2 bases at V and 2 bases at J; junction bases unmatched: 8. The CDR3 has 16 amino acids. Germline V CDR1 and CDR2: SGHAT, FQNNGV. The CDR3 is CASSLNSLAGPYEQYF. CDR3 sequence (DNA): TGTGCCAGCAGCTTAAACAGCCTAGCGGGCCCCTACGAGCAGTACTTC.

The genes are TRBV3-1 (or the pseudogene TRBV3-2) and TRBJ1-4; tentative D call: TRBD1 (6 bases). CDR3 length: 18 amino acids. V lost 3 bases and J lost 4, with 21 bases in between. The germline V gene encodes CDR1 LGHDT and CDR2 YNNKEL (reference sequence). The CDR3 reads CASSHPIGGAQGNEKLFF. CDR3 coding DNA: TGTGCCAGCAGCCACCCCATCGGGGGGGCGCAGGGTAATGAAAAACTGTTTTTT.

This chain connects TRBV28 to TRBJ2-7, with 8 bases identical to TRBD1. Trimming removed 6 bases from V and 4 bases from J; junction bases left unmatched: 5. The CDR3 totals 13 residues. In germline, CDR1 is MDHEN, CDR2 SYDVKM. CDR3 amino acids: CASRQGGPYEQYF. DNA for the CDR3: TGTGCCAGCAGACAGGGGGGTCCGTACGAGCAGTACTTC.

The rearrangement uses TRBV3-1 (or the pseudogene TRBV3-2) and TRBJ1-2, with TRBD1 as a possible D gene (5 bases). Trimming pared 4 bases from V and 5 bases from J, leaving 17 bases between. The germline CDR1 and CDR2 sequences are LGHDT and YNNKEL (reference sequence). The CDR3 extends over 15 amino acids. CDR3 nucleotides: TGTGCCAGCAGCCCCGTACCGGGACTGACTTATGGCTACACCTTC. Its protein product is CASSPVPGLTYGYTF.

This clone has just a few counts. This rearrangement joins TRBV28 to TRBJ2-7, with 7 nucleotides matching TRBD1. The CDR3 length is 12 residues. The junction had 2 bases not matched to a gene; V was cut back by 3 bases and J by 6 bases. Germline CDR1 reads MDHEN; CDR2 reads SYDVKM. The chain's CDR3 is CASSLGQFEQYF. For the CDR3, the DNA is TGTGCCAGCAGTTTGGGACAGTTCGAGCAGTACTTC.

The chain recombines TRBV5-1 with TRBJ1-2; D possibly corresponds to TRBD1 (5 bases). Germline loops: CDR1 SGHRS, CDR2 YFSETQ. This CDR3 spans 15 amino acids. The V end was cut by 4 bases, the J end by 0 bases, with 13 bases between. CDR3 nucleotide sequence: TGCGCCAGCAGCCTGGGCGGGGGACCTAACTATGGCTACACCTTC. Protein: CASSLGGGPNYGYTF. The whole variable domain, remainder taken from reference TRBV5-1 and TRBJ1-2, is KAGVTQTPRYLIKTRGQQVTLSCSPISGHRSVSWYQQTPGQGLQFLFEYFSETQRNKGNFPGRFSGRQFSNSRSEMNVSTLELGDSALYLCASSLGGGPNYGYTFGSGTRLTVV.

This rearrangement joins TRBV6-5 to TRBJ1-5; D is perhaps TRBD1 (5 bases). Germline loops: CDR1 MNHEY, CDR2 SVGAGI. The CDR3 contains 13 residues. Trimming shortened V by 7 bases and J by 7 bases, and 14 bases separated the two germline ends. CDR3 loop: CASMRGRGQPQHF. CDR3 nucleotide sequence: TGTGCCAGCATGAGGGGAAGGGGACAGCCCCAGCATTTT.

The rearrangement joins TRBV6-4 to TRBJ1-3, with D unclear. The V end was cut by 10 bases, the J end by 3 bases, with 10 bases between. The CDR3 sequence is 12 residues long. CDR1 is MRHNA and CDR2 is SNTAGT in the germline V gene. CDR3 nucleotide sequence: TGTGCCACCCTCTTCTGTGGAAACACCATATATTTT. This codes for CATLFCGNTIYF.

The chain recombines TRBV5-1 with TRBJ1-1, with D unresolved. The CDR3 covers 14 residues. Trimming pared 0 bases from V and 5 bases from J, leaving 11 bases between. Germline lookup yields CDR1 SGHRS and CDR2 YFSETQ. The CDR3, as DNA: TGCGCCAGCAGCTTGGTCCGGGCGCGGACTGAAGCTTTCTTT. As protein: CASSLVRARTEAFF.

This chain joins TRBV11-1 and TRBJ2-7; 8 bases match TRBD1. The CDR3 has 14 residues. Germline lookup yields CDR1 SGHAT and CDR2 FQDESV (reference sequence). V gave up 4 bases and J gave up 0 bases; unmatched junction bases: 2. Here the CDR3 DNA reads TGTGCCAGCAGCTGGACAGGGAGCTCCTACGAGCAGTACTTC. Its translation is CASSWTGSSYEQYF. The full variable domain, in which reference TRBV11-1 and TRBJ2-7 provide the parts outside the CDR3, is EAEVAQSPRYKITEKSQAVAFWCDPISGHATLYWYRQILGQGPELLVQFQDESVVDDSQLPKDRFSAERLKGVDSTLKIQPAELGDSAMYLCASSWTGSSYEQYFGPGTRLTVT.

This clone has more than one count but fewer than ten. The chain couples TRBV6-1 to TRBJ2-5; D unresolved. The CDR3 is 14 amino acids. With 3 bases removed from V and 4 bases from J, the gap between germline ends came to 12 bases. CDR1 MNHNS and CDR2 SASEGT come from the germline V gene. The CDR3, as DNA: TGTGCCAGCAGTGATGGGCCCCCCCCAGAGACCCAGTACTTC. It is translated as CASSDGPPPETQYF.

This clone was counted a single time. V gene TRBV18 combines with J gene TRBJ2-5; D tentatively fits TRBD1 or TRBD2 (6 bases each). From germline, CDR1 is KGHSH and CDR2 LQKENI. Trimming took off 3 bases at V and 4 bases at J, with 12 bases between the two ends. This CDR3 has 14 residues. The CDR3 spells CASSPTGATETQYF. CDR3 DNA sequence: TGTGCCAGCTCACCCACGGGGGCAACAGAGACCCAGTACTTC.

The chain employs TRBV6-5 and TRBJ1-3; D unresolved. The CDR3 covers 14 residues. Germline V gives CDR1 MNHEY, CDR2 SVGAGI. V dropped 2 bases and J dropped 1 base, with 6 bases sitting between them. CDR3 nucleotides: TGTGCCAGCAGTTACGCTGATTCTGGAAACACCATATATTTT. Translating it yields CASSYADSGNTIYF.

J is TRBJ1-5 and V is TRBV7-9; no reliable D call. The CDR3 extends over 16 amino acids. Trimming took 0 bases from V and 5 from J, leaving 14 bases between them. Germline V CDR1 and CDR2: SEHNR, FQNEAQ (reference sequence). CDR3 nucleotides: TGTGCCAGCAGCTTAGCGGTAGCAGCATCCGATCAGCCCCAGCATTTT. It yields the protein CASSLAVAASDQPQHF.

The rearrangement uses TRBV6-2 or TRBV6-3 and TRBJ1-1; maybe TRBD1 (5 bases). Germline CDR1 and CDR2: MNHEY and SVGEGT. The CDR3 length is 14 residues. Trimming shortened V by 3 bases and J by 3 bases, and 11 bases separated the two germline ends. This CDR3 is CASSYRGTDTEAFF. CDR3 in DNA: TGTGCCAGCAGTTATCGGGGCACTGACACTGAAGCTTTCTTT.

This clone was observed at least ten times. The J gene is TRBJ1-2, the V gene TRBV6-2 or TRBV6-3; no clear D gene. This CDR3 contains 16 residues. V gave up 0 bases and J gave up 3 bases, with 14 bases separating them. Germline CDR1 and CDR2: MNHEY and SVGEGT. Here the CDR3 reads CASSYSKARHYYGYTF. The DNA of the CDR3 is TGTGCCAGCAGTTACTCTAAGGCCAGACACTACTATGGCTACACCTTC.

The sample holds one count of this clone. The genes are TRBV19 and TRBJ1-1, with 7 positions matching TRBD1. The V gene end was trimmed by 6 bases and the J gene end by 1 base; junction bases not matched to a gene: 2. There are 13 residues in the CDR3. The germline V gene has CDR1 LNHDA and CDR2 SQIVND (reference sequence). CDR3 region: CASRRTGNTEAFF. Here the CDR3 DNA reads TGTGCCAGTAGAAGGACAGGGAACACTGAAGCTTTCTTT.

The J gene is TRBJ1-2, the V gene TRBV2; the match to TRBD1 covers 10 bases. With 4 bases clipped from V and 7 bases from J, the junction kept 6 bases outside the gene matches. Germline V gene data show CDR1 as SNHLY and CDR2 as FYNNEI. The CDR3 has 14 amino acids. CDR3 loop: CASSARDRGGGYTF. The CDR3 nucleotides are TGTGCCAGCAGTGCCCGGGACAGGGGCGGTGGCTACACCTTC.